This section outlines one TCR beta chain sequence together with its context. Its antigen remains unidentified. Germline V lookup: CDR1 SEHNR, CDR2 FQNEAQ (reference sequence). Trimming left V 1 base short and J 6 bases short, with 12 bases between. The CDR3 contains 14 residues. Profiling relied on immunoSEQ multiplex PCR, and the TCRdb table lists in-frame clones only, not all of them. The top ten clones hold 10% to 15% of a sample with about half a million clones, about four fifths of them seen once. The data are from a study of shared clonotypes between healthy human individuals. Overall study results and limits: In having few donors, the study represented limited genetic and exposure-history diversity.

This receptor was obtained from a woman in her thirties or forties in good health. Some clones in this sample may be carry-over from other donors' samples. The sample was PBMCs. This chain links TRBV7-9 with TRBJ1-1; D is ambiguous. CDR3 coding DNA: TGTGCCAGCAGCTTAGTTGCAGCCAACCCTGAAGCTTTCTTT. This encodes CASSLVAANPEAFF.